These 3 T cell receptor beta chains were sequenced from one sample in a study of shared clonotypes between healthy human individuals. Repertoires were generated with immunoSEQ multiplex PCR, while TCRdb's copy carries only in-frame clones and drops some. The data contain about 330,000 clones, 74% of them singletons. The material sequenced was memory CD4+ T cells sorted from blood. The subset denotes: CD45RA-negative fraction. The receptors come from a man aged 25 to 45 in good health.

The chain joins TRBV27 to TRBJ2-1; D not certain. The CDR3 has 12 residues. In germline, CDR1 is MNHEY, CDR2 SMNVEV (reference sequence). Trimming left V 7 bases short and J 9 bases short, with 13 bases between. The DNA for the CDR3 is TGTGCCAGCAAAGACCTAGTAGGTGAGCAGTTCTTC. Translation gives CASKDLVGEQFF.

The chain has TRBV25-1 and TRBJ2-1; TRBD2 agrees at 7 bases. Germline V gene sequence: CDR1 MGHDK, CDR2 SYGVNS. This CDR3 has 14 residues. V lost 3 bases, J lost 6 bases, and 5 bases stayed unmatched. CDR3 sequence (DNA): TGTGCCAGCAGTGATCTACTAGCGTTCAATGAGCAGTTCTTC. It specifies CASSDLLAFNEQFF.

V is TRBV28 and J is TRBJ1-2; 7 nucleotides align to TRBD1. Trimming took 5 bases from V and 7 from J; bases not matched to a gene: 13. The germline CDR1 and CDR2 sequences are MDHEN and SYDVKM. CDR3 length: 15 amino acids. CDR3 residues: CASSVLTGSIGGYTF. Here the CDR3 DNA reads TGTGCCAGCAGTGTACTGACAGGGAGTATAGGTGGCTACACCTTC.